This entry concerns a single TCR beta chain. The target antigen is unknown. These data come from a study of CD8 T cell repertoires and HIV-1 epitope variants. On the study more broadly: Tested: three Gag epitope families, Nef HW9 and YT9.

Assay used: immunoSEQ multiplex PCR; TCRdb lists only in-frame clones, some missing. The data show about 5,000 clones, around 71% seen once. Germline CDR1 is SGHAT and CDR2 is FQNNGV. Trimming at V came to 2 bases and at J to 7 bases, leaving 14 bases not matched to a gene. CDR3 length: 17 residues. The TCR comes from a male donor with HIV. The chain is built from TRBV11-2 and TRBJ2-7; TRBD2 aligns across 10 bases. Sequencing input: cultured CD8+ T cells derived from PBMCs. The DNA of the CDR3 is TGTGCCAGCAGCTTAACCCCGGAGCTAGCGGGAGTGTATGAGCAGTACTTC. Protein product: CASSLTPELAGVYEQYF. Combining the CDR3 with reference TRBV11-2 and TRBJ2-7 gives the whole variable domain EAGVAQSPRYKIIEKRQSVAFWCNPISGHATLYWYQQILGQGPKLLIQFQNNGVVDDSQLPKDRFSAERLKGVDSTLKIQPAKLEDSAVYLCASSLTPELAGVYEQYFGPGTRLTVT.